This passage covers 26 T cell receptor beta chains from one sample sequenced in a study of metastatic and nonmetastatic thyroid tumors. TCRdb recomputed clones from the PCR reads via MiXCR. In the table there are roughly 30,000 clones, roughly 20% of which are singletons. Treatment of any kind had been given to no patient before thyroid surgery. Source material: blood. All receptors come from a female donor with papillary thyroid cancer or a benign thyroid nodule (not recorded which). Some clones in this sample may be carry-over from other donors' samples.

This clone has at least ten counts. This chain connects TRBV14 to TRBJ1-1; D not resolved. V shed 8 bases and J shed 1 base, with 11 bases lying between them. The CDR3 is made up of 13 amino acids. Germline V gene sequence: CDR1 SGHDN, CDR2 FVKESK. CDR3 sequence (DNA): TGTGCCAGCGCCCAGATCTGGAACACTGAAGCTTTCTTT. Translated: CASAQIWNTEAFF. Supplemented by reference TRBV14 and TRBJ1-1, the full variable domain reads EAGVTQFPSHSVIEKGQTVTLRCDPISGHDNLYWYRRVMGKEIKFLLHFVKESKQDESGMPNNRFLAERTGGTYSTLKVQPAELEDSGVYFCASAQIWNTEAFFGQGTRLTVV.

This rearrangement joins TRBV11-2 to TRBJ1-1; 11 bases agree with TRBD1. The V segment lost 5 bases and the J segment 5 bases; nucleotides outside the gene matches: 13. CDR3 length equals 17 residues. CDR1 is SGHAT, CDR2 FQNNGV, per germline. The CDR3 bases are TGTGCCAGCAGCCGGAAGGGACAGGGGGAGGGTAATACTGAAGCTTTCTTT. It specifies CASSRKGQGEGNTEAFF.

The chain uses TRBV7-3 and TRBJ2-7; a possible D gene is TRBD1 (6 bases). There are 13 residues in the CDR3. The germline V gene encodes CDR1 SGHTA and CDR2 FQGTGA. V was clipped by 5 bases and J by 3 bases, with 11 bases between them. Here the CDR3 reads CASSTDRGYEQYF. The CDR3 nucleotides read TGTGCCAGCAGCACGGACAGAGGCTACGAGCAGTACTTC.

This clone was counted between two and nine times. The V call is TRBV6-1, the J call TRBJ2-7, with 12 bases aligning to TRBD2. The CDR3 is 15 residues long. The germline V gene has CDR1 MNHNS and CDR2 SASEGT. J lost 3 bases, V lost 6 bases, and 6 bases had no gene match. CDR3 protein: CASRRLAGEFYEQYF. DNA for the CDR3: TGTGCCAGCAGAAGACTAGCGGGAGAGTTCTACGAGCAGTACTTC.

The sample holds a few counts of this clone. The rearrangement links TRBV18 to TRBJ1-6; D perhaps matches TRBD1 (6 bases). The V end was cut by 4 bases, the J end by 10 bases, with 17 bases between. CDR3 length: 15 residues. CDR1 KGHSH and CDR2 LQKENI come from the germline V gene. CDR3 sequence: CASSRSETGFSPLHF. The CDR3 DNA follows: TGTGCCAGCTCACGAAGCGAGACAGGTTTCTCACCCCTCCACTTT.

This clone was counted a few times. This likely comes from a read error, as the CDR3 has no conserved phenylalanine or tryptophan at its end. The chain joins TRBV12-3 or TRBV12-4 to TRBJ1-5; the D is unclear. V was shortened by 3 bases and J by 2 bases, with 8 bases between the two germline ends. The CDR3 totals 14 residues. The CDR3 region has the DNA TGTGCCAGCAGTTTTGAATGGGGCAATCAGCCCCAGCATCTT. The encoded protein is CASSFEWGNQPQHL.

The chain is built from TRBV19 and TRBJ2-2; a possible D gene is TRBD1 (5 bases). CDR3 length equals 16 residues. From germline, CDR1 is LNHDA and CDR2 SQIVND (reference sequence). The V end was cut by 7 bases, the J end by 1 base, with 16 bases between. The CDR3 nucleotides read TGTGCCAGTATGAGTAGGGGCACCCAGAACACCGGGGAGCTGTTTTTT. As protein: CASMSRGTQNTGELFF.

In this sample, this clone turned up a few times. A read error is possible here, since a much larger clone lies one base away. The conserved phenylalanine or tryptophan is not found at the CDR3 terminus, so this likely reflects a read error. Written as DNA, the CDR3 is TGTGCCAGCAGCTTCGGGACTAGCGGCCGTCAGCAGTACCTC. Its translation: CASSFGTSGRQQYL. The V gene is TRBV5-6, the J gene TRBJ2-7; 11 bases agree with TRBD2. The CDR3 runs 14 residues. The V gene end was trimmed by 2 bases and the J gene end by 8 bases; junction bases not matched to a gene: 6. Germline-derived CDR1 and CDR2 are SGHDT and YYEEEE.

The CDR3 DNA is TGTGCCAGCAGCTTATCTCCTAGCGGAGACGAGCAGTACTTC. This translates into CASSLSPSGDEQYF. The chain carries TRBV13 and TRBJ2-7; 7 nucleotides line up with TRBD2. Germline V gene data show CDR1 as PRHDT and CDR2 as FYEKMQ (reference sequence). This CDR3 contains 14 residues. J lost 5 bases, V lost 2 bases, and 6 bases had no gene match.

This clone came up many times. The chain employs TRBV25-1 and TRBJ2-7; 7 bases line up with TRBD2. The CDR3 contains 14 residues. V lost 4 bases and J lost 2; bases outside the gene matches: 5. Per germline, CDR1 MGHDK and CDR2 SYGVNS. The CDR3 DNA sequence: TGTGCCAGCAGTGTTAGTAGCGGGCCCTACGAGCAGTACTTC. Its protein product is CASSVSSGPYEQYF.

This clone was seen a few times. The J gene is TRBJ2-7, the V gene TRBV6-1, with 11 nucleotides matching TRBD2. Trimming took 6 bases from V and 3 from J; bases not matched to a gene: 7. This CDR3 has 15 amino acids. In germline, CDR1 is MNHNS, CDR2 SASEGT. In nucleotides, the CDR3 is TGTGCCAGCAGAAAAACAGGGACTAGCGGCTACGAGCAGTACTTC. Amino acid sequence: CASRKTGTSGYEQYF.

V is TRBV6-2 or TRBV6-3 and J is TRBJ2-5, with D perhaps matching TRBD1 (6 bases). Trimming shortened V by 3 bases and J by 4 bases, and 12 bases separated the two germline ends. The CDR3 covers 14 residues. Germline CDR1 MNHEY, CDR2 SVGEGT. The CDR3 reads CASSYGTFGETQYF. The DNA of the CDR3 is TGTGCCAGCAGTTATGGGACATTTGGAGAGACCCAGTACTTC.

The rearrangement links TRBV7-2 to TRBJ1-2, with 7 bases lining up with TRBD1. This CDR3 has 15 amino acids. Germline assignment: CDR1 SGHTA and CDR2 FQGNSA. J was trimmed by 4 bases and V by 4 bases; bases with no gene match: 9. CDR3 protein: CASSSEGQASYGYTF. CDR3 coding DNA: TGTGCCAGCAGCTCCGAAGGACAGGCCTCCTATGGCTACACCTTC.

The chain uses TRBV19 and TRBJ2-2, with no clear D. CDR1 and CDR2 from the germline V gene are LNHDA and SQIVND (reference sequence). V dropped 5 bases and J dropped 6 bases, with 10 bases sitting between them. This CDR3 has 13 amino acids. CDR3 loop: CASSSYAAGELFF. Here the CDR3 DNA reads TGTGCCAGTAGTTCATACGCGGCCGGGGAGCTGTTTTTT.

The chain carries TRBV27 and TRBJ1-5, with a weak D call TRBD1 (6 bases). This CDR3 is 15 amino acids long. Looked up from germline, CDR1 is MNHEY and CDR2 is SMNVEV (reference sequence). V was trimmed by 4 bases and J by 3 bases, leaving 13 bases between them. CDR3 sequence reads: CASSSFGGVNQPQHF. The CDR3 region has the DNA TGTGCCAGCAGTTCTTTCGGGGGCGTCAATCAGCCCCAGCATTTT.

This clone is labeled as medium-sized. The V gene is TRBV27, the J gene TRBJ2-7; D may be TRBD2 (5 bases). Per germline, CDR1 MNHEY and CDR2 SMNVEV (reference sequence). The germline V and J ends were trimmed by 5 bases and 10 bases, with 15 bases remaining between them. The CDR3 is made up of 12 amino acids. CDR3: CASSPSGLLQYF. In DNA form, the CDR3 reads TGTGCCAGCAGTCCGTCAGGACTGCTCCAGTACTTC.

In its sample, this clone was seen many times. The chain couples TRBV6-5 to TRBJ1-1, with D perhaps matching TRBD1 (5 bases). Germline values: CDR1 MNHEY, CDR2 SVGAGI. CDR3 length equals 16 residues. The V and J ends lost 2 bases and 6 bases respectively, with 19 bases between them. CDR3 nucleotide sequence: TGTGCCAGCAGTTACAGTACGGGCGGGGGTCTGGCTGAAGCTTTCTTT. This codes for CASSYSTGGGLAEAFF.

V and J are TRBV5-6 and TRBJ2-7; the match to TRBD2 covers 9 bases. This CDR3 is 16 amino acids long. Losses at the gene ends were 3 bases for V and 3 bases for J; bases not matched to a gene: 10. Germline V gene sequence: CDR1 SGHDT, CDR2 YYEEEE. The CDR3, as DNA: TGTGCCAGCAGCTCCCCTCTAGCGGGACCTAACTACGAGCAGTACTTC. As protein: CASSSPLAGPNYEQYF.

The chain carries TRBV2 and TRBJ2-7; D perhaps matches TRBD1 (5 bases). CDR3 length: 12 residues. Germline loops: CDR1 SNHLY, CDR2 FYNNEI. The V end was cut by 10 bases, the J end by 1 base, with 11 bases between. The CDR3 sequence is CATRVRSYEQYF. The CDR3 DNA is TGTGCCACCAGGGTGAGATCCTACGAGCAGTACTTC.

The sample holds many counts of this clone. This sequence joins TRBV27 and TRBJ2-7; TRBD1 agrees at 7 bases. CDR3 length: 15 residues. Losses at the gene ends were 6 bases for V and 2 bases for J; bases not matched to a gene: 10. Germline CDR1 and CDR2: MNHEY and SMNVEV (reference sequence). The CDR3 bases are TGTGCCAGCAGGCTCCTCGGGACAGCGACCTACGAGCAGTACTTC. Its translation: CASRLLGTATYEQYF.

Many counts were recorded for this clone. CDR3 residues: CASSLAGTGNYEQYF. The CDR3 nucleotides are TGCGCCAGCAGCCTAGCCGGGACAGGGAACTACGAGCAGTACTTC. This rearrangement joins TRBV4-1 to TRBJ2-7; 9 nucleotides line up with TRBD1. The CDR3 is 15 amino acids. The junction had 7 bases not matched to a gene; V was cut back by 4 bases and J by 3 bases. Germline V gives CDR1 MGHRA, CDR2 YSYEKL.

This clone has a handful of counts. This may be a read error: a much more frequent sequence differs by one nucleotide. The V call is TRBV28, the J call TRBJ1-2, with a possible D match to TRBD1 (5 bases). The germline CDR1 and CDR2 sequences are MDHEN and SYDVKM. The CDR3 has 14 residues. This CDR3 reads CAGSFSGTNYGYTF. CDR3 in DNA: TGTGCCGGCAGTTTTTCAGGGACTAACTATGGCTACACCTTC.

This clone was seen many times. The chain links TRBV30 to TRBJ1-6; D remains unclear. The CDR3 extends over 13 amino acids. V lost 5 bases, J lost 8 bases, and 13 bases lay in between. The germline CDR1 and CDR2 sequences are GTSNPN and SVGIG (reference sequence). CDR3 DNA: TGTGCCTGGGGTAGGACGGACGATTCACCCCTCCACTTT. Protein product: CAWGRTDDSPLHF.

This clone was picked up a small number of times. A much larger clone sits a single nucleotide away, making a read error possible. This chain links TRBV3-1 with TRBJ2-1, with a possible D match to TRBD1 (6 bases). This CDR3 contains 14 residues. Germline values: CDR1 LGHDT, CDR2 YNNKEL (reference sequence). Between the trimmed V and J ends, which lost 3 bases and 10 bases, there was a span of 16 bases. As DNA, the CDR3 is TGTGCCAGCAGCCATAAGCTTAGGGGGTGGGAGCAGTTCTTC. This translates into CASSHKLRGWEQFF.

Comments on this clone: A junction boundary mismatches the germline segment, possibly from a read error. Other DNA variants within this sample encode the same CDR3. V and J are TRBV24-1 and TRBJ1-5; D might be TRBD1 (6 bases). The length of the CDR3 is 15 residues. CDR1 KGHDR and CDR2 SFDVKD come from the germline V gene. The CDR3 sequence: CATSEPGQGIQPQHF. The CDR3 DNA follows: TGTGCCACCAGTGAACCCGGGCAGGGGATTCAGCCCCAGCACTTT.

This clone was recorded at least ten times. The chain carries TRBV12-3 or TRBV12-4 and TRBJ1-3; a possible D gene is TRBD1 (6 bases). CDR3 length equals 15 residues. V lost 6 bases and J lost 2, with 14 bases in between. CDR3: CASRAWGLPGNTIYF. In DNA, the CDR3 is TGTGCCAGCAGAGCGTGGGGGCTTCCTGGAAACACCATATATTTT.